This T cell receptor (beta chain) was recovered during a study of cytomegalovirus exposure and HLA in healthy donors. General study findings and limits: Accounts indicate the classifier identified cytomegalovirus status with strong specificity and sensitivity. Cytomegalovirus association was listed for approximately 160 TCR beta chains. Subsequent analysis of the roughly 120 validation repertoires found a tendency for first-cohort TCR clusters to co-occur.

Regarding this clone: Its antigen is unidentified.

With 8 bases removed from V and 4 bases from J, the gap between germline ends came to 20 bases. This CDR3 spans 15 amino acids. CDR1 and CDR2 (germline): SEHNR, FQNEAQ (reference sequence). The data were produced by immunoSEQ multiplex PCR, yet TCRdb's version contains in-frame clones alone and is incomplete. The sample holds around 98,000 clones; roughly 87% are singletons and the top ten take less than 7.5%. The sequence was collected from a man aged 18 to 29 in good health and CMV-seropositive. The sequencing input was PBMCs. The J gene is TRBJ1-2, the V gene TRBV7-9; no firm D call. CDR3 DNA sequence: TGTGCCAGCTCCTTGAATTCCGGCAGCGGCTATGGCTACACCTTC. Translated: CASSLNSGSGYGYTF.